This record looks at one T cell receptor beta chain sequence and its context. This record comes from a study of T cells after somatic rescue of genetic block. Germline CDR1 SGHAT, CDR2 FQNNGV. The CDR3 extends over 16 amino acids. The V end lost 6 bases, the J end lost 0 bases, and 15 bases lay between the germline ends. Generated by immunoSEQ multiplex PCR, the TCRdb table keeps only in-frame clones and is missing some. The table records 70,000 to 85,000 clones, just over 90% of them present only once. The sequence derives from a man aged 25-45 years. The chain is built from TRBV11-2 and TRBJ2-4, with D possibly called TRBD1 or TRBD2 (6 bases each). Specimen: peripheral blood mononuclear cells (PBMCs). In nucleotides, the CDR3 is TGTGCCAGCAGACGAGGAGGGGGTCTAGCCAAAAACATTCAGTACTTC. Translating it yields CASRRGGGLAKNIQYF.